The source of this T cell receptor beta chain is a study of blood T cell repertoires in COVID-19. V gave up 2 bases and J gave up 0 bases, with 5 bases separating them. The CDR3 sequence is 13 residues long. CDR1 SGHNT and CDR2 YYREEE come from the germline V gene (reference sequence). Details on this clone: The same CDR3 can be traced to other DNA sequences in this sample.

The method was immunoSEQ multiplex PCR; TCRdb's version includes in-frame clones alone and lacks a portion of them. The sample holds roughly 340,000 clones, around 91% seen once. This chain uses TRBV5-4 with TRBJ2-5; D unclear. The receptor was isolated from a woman between 18 and 30 years old who had recovered from COVID-19. Sequenced sample: peripheral blood. This CDR3 is CASSFRDQETQYF. CDR3 in DNA: TGTGCCAGCAGCTTTCGGGACCAAGAGACCCAGTACTTC.